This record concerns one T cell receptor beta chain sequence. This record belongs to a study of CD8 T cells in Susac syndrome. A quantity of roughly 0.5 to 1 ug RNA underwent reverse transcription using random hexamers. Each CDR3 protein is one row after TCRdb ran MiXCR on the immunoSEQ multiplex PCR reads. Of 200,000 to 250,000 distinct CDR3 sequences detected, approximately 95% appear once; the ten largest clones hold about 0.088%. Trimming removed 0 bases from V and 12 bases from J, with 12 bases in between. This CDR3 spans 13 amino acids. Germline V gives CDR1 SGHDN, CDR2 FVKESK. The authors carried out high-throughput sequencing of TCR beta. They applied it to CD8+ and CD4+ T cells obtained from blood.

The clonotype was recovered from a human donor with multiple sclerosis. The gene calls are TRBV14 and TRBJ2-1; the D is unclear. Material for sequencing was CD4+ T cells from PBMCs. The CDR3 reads CASSQDLVVRQFF. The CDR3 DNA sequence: TGTGCCAGCAGCCAAGATCTTGTTGTAAGGCAGTTCTTC.